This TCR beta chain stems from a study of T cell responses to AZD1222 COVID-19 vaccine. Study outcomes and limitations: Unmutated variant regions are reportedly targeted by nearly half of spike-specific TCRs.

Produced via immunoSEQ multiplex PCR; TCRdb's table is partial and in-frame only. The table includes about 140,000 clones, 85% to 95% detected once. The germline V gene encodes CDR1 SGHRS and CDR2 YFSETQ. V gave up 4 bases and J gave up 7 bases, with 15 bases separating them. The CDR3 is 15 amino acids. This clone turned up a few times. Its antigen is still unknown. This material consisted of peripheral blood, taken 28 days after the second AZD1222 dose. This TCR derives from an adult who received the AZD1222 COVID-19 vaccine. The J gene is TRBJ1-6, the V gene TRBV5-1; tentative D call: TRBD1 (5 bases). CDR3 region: CASSPYRDLNSPLHF. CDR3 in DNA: TGCGCCAGCAGCCCGTACCGGGACCTCAATTCACCCCTCCACTTT.